Listed here are 5 T cell receptor beta chains from one sample, sequenced in a study of siplizumab effects on memory and regulatory T cells. Generated by immunoSEQ multiplex PCR, the TCRdb table keeps only in-frame clones and is missing some. The table records approximately 100,000 clones, more than 85% of them present only once. Sequenced material: CD4+ T cells sorted from blood. All receptors derive from a human donor in good health. Some clones in this sample may be carry-over from other donors' samples.

The genes are TRBV18 and TRBJ2-1; D gene uncertain. In germline, CDR1 is KGHSH, CDR2 LQKENI. The CDR3 sequence is 15 residues long. The ends were cut back, 2 bases at V and 9 bases at J, with 17 bases in the middle. CDR3 DNA: TGTGCCAGCTCACCAAATCTTTTGCGCCTTGGTGAGCAGTTCTTC. This codes for CASSPNLLRLGEQFF.

This chain uses TRBV5-4 with TRBJ2-1; D may be TRBD1 (5 bases). CDR1 and CDR2 (germline): SGHNT, YYREEE (reference sequence). The germline V and J ends were trimmed by 0 bases and 5 bases, with 6 bases remaining between them. The CDR3 runs 13 residues. The CDR3 spells CASSLARDNEQFF. CDR3 coding DNA: TGTGCCAGCAGCTTGGCCAGGGACAATGAGCAGTTCTTC.

V and J are TRBV19 and TRBJ1-5; no clear D gene. V was clipped by 3 bases and J by 0 bases, with 6 bases between them. Germline V gene data show CDR1 as LNHDA and CDR2 as SQIVND (reference sequence). The CDR3 runs to 14 residues. CDR3 DNA: TGTGCCAGTAGTATCAAGGGTAGCAATCAGCCCCAGCATTTT. Translated, it gives CASSIKGSNQPQHF.

This clone occurred once. This chain connects TRBV4-1 to TRBJ2-2, with 8 positions matching TRBD1. The J segment lost 4 bases and the V segment lost 4 bases, leaving 5 bases of the junction unmatched. CDR3 size: 15 residues. The germline gives CDR1 MGHRA, CDR2 YSYEKL. The CDR3 DNA sequence: TGCGCCAGCAGCCTGCGGACAGGGCTCACCGGGGAGCTGTTTTTT. The encoded protein is CASSLRTGLTGELFF.

This chain joins TRBV12-5 and TRBJ1-1; unclear D gene. The CDR3 length is 18 residues. Trimming cost V 6 bases and J 1 base, with 24 bases left between them. CDR1 is LGHNT, CDR2 FRNRAP, per germline. The CDR3 DNA is TGTGCTAGTGGATCTACGGATGTACACAGTTTGGGGAACACTGAAGCTTTCTTT. Translating it yields CASGSTDVHSLGNTEAFF.